The entry that follows covers one TCR beta chain sequence. This table comes from immunoSEQ multiplex PCR, and its TCRdb copy is limited to in-frame clones, with some not included. The sample yields some 72,000 clones, 75% to 90% seen once. Patients from Seattle were sampled longitudinally, starting during active infection. The germline V gene encodes CDR1 LNHDA and CDR2 SQIVND (reference sequence). The CDR3 totals 15 residues. V was pared by 1 base and J by 5 bases, with 5 bases of the junction left unmatched. The data derive from a study of blood T cell repertoires in COVID-19. Study information: COVID-19 samples collected from the United States, Italy and Spain covered acute and convalescent phases. Sources were T cells, B-cell-depleted T cells, or PBMCs; the material itself was cDNA or gDNA.

Sample: peripheral blood. The TCR originated in a man aged 45-65 years with COVID-19, enrolled during active disease. This chain uses TRBV19 with TRBJ2-3, with 8 bases lining up with TRBD2. This CDR3 is CASSIAGGGRDTQYF. The CDR3, as DNA: TGTGCCAGTAGTATAGCGGGAGGGGGGAGAGATACGCAGTATTTT. Looking up the rest from reference TRBV19 and TRBJ2-3 gives the full variable domain: DGGITQSPKYLFRKEGQNVTLSCEQNLNHDAMYWYRQDPGQGLRLIYYSQIVNDFQKGDIAEGYSVSREKKESFPLTVTSAQKNPTAFYLCASSIAGGGRDTQYFGPGTRLTVL.